Below, 18 T cell receptor beta chains from the same sample are listed, as sequenced in a study of response to subunit inactivated influenza vaccine. TCRdb re-analysed the RT-PCR reads in MiXCR, keeping a single row per CDR3 protein. In the table there are approximately 230,000 distinct CDR3 sequences, about 12% of which are singletons. Sequenced here: non-naive T cells sorted from PBMCs, sampled about 14 days before vaccination. The receptors were gathered from a man in his fifties or sixties who received an inactivated influenza vaccine.

This chain joins TRBV6-6 and TRBJ2-7; 7 positions agree with TRBD1. Trimming cost V 7 bases and J 2 bases; bases outside gene matches: 2. Germline CDR1 and CDR2: MNHNY and SVGAGI (reference sequence). The CDR3 runs 12 residues. CDR3 sequence: CASTGTAYEQYF. The CDR3 DNA reads TGTGCCAGCACTGGGACAGCCTACGAGCAGTACTTC.

This clonotype was seen a few times. This chain joins TRBV19 and TRBJ1-2; 7 nucleotides line up with TRBD1. With V trimmed by 7 bases and J by 7 bases, 12 bases remained unmatched. CDR1 is LNHDA and CDR2 is SQIVND in the germline V gene (reference sequence). This CDR3 comprises 14 residues. DNA for the CDR3: TGTGCCAGTACTACAGGGGTCGTACGGAGTGGCTACACCTTC. Protein: CASTTGVVRSGYTF.

In DNA, the CDR3 is TGTGCCAGCAGCTATACTGAAGGGGCGGGGGAGACCCAGTACTTC. Its protein product is CASSYTEGAGETQYF. The rearrangement joins TRBV11-2 to TRBJ2-5; D is perhaps TRBD2 (6 bases). Germline CDR1 reads SGHAT; CDR2 reads FQNNGV. V was trimmed by 4 bases and J by 5 bases, leaving 17 bases between them. This CDR3 has 15 residues.

This clonotype turned up a few times. V is TRBV3-1 and J is TRBJ1-1; D remains ambiguous. V was cut by 4 bases and J by 0 bases, with 9 bases left in between. Per germline, CDR1 LGHDT and CDR2 YNNKEL (reference sequence). The length of the CDR3 is 14 residues. The CDR3 sequence: CASSRLEMNTEAFF. CDR3 coding DNA: TGTGCCAGCAGCCGCCTCGAAATGAACACTGAAGCTTTCTTT. The whole variable domain, remainder taken from reference TRBV3-1 and TRBJ1-1, is DTAVSQTPKYLVTQMGNDKSIKCEQNLGHDTMYWYKQDSKKFLKIMFSYNNKELIINETVPNRFSPKSPDKAHLNLHINSLELGDSAVYFCASSRLEMNTEAFFGQGTRLTVV.

This clonotype was detected only a few times. The chain joins TRBV6-2 or TRBV6-3 to TRBJ2-1; D unresolved. The length of the CDR3 is 13 residues. V lost 6 bases and J 6 bases, leaving 12 bases between the germline ends. Germline values: CDR1 MNHEY, CDR2 SVGEGT. The CDR3, as DNA: TGTGCCAGCAGACAAGATACAGTCAATGAGCAGTTCTTC. Amino acids: CASRQDTVNEQFF.

This clonotype was detected only a few times. CDR3 residues: CAITPGDTDTQYF. As DNA, the CDR3 is TGTGCCATCACACCAGGGGACACAGATACGCAGTATTTT. The chain has TRBV10-3 and TRBJ2-3; D possibly corresponds to TRBD1 (6 bases). Germline loops: CDR1 ENHRY, CDR2 SYGVKD. Trimming left V 7 bases short and J 2 bases short, with 10 bases between. The CDR3 is 13 amino acids.

This clonotype appeared many times. The chain uses TRBV29-1 and TRBJ2-5, with D hard to call. The V gene's germline CDR1 is SQVTM and CDR2 ANQGSEA. V dropped 1 base and J dropped 5 bases, with 11 bases sitting between them. CDR3 length: 13 amino acids. The CDR3 sequence is CSVEGHPGETQYF. CDR3 nucleotides: TGCAGCGTTGAAGGGCACCCCGGGGAGACCCAGTACTTC.

The chain uses TRBV2 and TRBJ2-3; 7 bases agree with TRBD1. The V segment lost 5 bases and the J segment 2 bases; nucleotides outside the gene matches: 7. Germline V gives CDR1 SNHLY, CDR2 FYNNEI. CDR3 size: 15 residues. The CDR3 loop is CASSTGTDITDTQYF. CDR3 nucleotides: TGTGCCAGCAGTACCGGGACAGATATCACAGATACGCAGTATTTT. Drawing the rest from reference TRBV2 and TRBJ2-3, the complete variable domain is EPEVTQTPSHQVTQMGQEVILRCVPISNHLYFYWYRQILGQKVEFLVSFYNNEISEKSEIFDDQFSVERPDGSNFTLKIRSTKLEDSAMYFCASSTGTDITDTQYFGPGTRLTVL.

This clonotype was seen repeatedly, ten times or more. This chain connects TRBV12-3 or TRBV12-4 to TRBJ2-5, with D possibly TRBD2 on 6 matching bases. CDR3 length equals 15 residues. V was pared by 3 bases and J by 5 bases, with 16 bases between. The CDR3 DNA reads TGTGCCAGCAGTTTGTCGGGACTTACCAAGGAGACCCAGTACTTC. Translated, it gives CASSLSGLTKETQYF.

Ten or more counts support this clonotype. V and J are TRBV28 and TRBJ2-1, with 13 positions matching TRBD2. The junction had 5 bases not matched to a gene; V was cut back by 5 bases and J by 4 bases. Germline CDR1 MDHEN, CDR2 SYDVKM. The CDR3 consists of 16 residues. CDR3 nucleotide sequence: TGTGCCAGCAGTCCCCCGGGACTAGCGGGGTACAATGAGCAGTTCTTC. Protein sequence: CASSPPGLAGYNEQFF.

The chain has TRBV28 and TRBJ2-7, with D unresolved. Germline V CDR1 and CDR2: MDHEN, SYDVKM. The V end was cut by 3 bases, the J end by 3 bases, with 6 bases between. The CDR3 runs 12 residues. CDR3 bases: TGTGCCAGCAGTTTTTACAGCTACGAGCAGTACTTC. Its translation: CASSFYSYEQYF.

This clonotype was recorded a few times. The chain couples TRBV7-2 to TRBJ2-5; D perhaps matches TRBD2 (5 bases). The CDR3 contains 13 residues. The V and J ends lost 2 bases and 5 bases respectively, with 9 bases between them. In germline, CDR1 is SGHTA, CDR2 FQGNSA. CDR3 DNA sequence: TGTGCCAGCAGCTTATTCCAGCGGGAGACCCAGTACTTC. Amino acid sequence: CASSLFQRETQYF.

This clonotype was picked up many times. The chain recombines TRBV28 with TRBJ2-3; TRBD2 is a possible D gene (5 bases). The CDR3 length is 15 residues. V lost 8 bases and J lost 0, with 15 bases in between. The germline V gene encodes CDR1 MDHEN and CDR2 SYDVKM. DNA for the CDR3: TGTGCCAGCGAGGGCCACGCCCTTAGCACAGATACGCAGTATTTT. Translation: CASEGHALSTDTQYF.

This clonotype is medium-sized (0.01 to 0.1%) by share. The rearrangement joins TRBV20-1 to TRBJ2-5; 7 bases align to TRBD1. Unmatched junction bases numbered 4, after V lost 2 bases and J lost 4 bases. Germline CDR1 DFQATT, CDR2 SNEGSKA (reference sequence). The CDR3 consists of 13 residues. The CDR3 sequence is CSARKPGGETQYF. CDR3 nucleotide sequence: TGCAGTGCTAGAAAACCAGGGGGAGAGACCCAGTACTTC.

This clonotype was counted only a few times. This sequence joins TRBV2 and TRBJ1-5; D is unresolved. Between the trimmed V and J ends, which lost 4 bases and 4 bases, there was a span of 14 bases. This CDR3 region has 15 residues. Germline V lookup: CDR1 SNHLY, CDR2 FYNNEI. CDR3 sequence: CASSGMRGANQPQHF. The CDR3 DNA reads TGTGCCAGCAGTGGAATGCGTGGCGCAAATCAGCCCCAGCATTTT. The complete variable domain, with remaining parts taken from reference TRBV2 and TRBJ1-5, reads EPEVTQTPSHQVTQMGQEVILRCVPISNHLYFYWYRQILGQKVEFLVSFYNNEISEKSEIFDDQFSVERPDGSNFTLKIRSTKLEDSAMYFCASSGMRGANQPQHFGDGTRLSIL.

This clonotype occurred many times. This chain joins TRBV5-1 and TRBJ2-7; no clear D. CDR3 size: 12 residues. Per the germline V gene, CDR1 is SGHRS and CDR2 is YFSETQ. V was clipped by 0 bases and J by 4 bases, with 5 bases between them. CDR3 sequence (DNA): TGCGCCAGCAGCTTGGAGCCATACGAGCAGTACTTC. This translates into CASSLEPYEQYF.

This clonotype was picked up a small number of times. The rearrangement uses TRBV10-3 and TRBJ2-1, with TRBD2 matching over 8 bases. CDR3 length equals 14 residues. Germline V CDR1 and CDR2: ENHRY, SYGVKD. J gave up 5 bases and V 5 bases, and 5 bases lay outside the gene matches. For the CDR3, the DNA is TGTGCCATCAGTCATGTAGCGGGACACAATGAGCAGTTCTTC. Its translation is CAISHVAGHNEQFF.

This clonotype was seen ten or more times. This chain joins TRBV11-2 and TRBJ2-3, with 10 nucleotides matching TRBD2. Unmatched junction bases numbered 8, after V lost 5 bases and J lost 6 bases. Germline V gene data show CDR1 as SGHAT and CDR2 as FQNNGV. This CDR3 region has 15 residues. The CDR3 DNA reads as TGTGCCAGCAGCGGGCTAGCGGGAGCATCCGATACGCAGTATTTT. It is translated as CASSGLAGASDTQYF.